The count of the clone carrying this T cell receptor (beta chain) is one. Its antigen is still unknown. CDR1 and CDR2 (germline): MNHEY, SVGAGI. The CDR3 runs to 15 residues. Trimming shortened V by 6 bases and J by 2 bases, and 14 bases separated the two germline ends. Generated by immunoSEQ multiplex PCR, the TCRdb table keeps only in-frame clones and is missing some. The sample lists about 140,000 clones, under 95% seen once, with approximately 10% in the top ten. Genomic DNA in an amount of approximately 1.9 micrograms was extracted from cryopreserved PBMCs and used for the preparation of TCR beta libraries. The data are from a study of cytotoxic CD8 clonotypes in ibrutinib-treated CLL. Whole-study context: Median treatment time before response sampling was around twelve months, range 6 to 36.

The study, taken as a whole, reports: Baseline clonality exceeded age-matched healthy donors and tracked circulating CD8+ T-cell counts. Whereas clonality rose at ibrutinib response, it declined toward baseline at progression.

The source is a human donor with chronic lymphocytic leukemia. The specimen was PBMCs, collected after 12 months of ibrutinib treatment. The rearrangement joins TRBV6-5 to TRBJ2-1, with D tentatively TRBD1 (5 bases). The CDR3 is CASSSGPSPYNEQFF. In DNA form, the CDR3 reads TGTGCCAGCAGCTCAGGGCCCAGTCCCTACAATGAGCAGTTCTTC.